The next 25 T cell receptor beta chains were all read from a single sample in a study of tissue T cells after allogeneic stem cell transplantation. The method was immunoSEQ multiplex PCR; TCRdb's version includes in-frame clones alone and lacks a portion of them. Among around 28,000 clones, 85% were seen once, and the ten largest hold approximately 3.5%. Sequencing was performed on blood, taken before transplantation. Receptor source: a woman between 18 and 55 years old who later had graft-versus-host disease after an allogeneic stem cell transplant.

This clone was detected only a few times. The chain links TRBV7-9 to TRBJ1-3, with TRBD1 as a possible D gene (5 bases). CDR1 is SEHNR, CDR2 FQNEAQ, per germline (reference sequence). The CDR3 extends over 15 amino acids. Trimming took off 5 bases at V and 4 bases at J, with 15 bases between the two ends. The CDR3 DNA reads as TGTGCCAGCAGCAAAAACGGGACGCTGGGAAACACCATATATTTT. Protein: CASSKNGTLGNTIYF.

A few counts support this clone. The genes are TRBV6-4 and TRBJ2-1; maybe TRBD2 (6 bases). Trimming cost V 10 bases and J 4 bases, with 17 bases left between them. The CDR3 totals 14 residues. CDR1 and CDR2 from the germline V gene are MRHNA and SNTAGT. CDR3 DNA: TGTGCCACCACAGGTAGGAGGGAATACAATGAGCAGTTCTTC. Translation: CATTGRREYNEQFF.

The chain recombines TRBV28 with TRBJ1-5; the D is unclear. Germline assignment: CDR1 MDHEN and CDR2 SYDVKM. This CDR3 has 13 amino acids. The V end lost 2 bases, the J end lost 4 bases, and 6 bases lay between the germline ends. CDR3 sequence reads: CASSLMGNQPQHF. CDR3 nucleotide sequence: TGTGCCAGCAGTTTAATGGGAAATCAGCCCCAGCATTTT.

V gene TRBV3-1 (or the pseudogene TRBV3-2) combines with J gene TRBJ1-3, with 9 bases matching TRBD1. Per the germline V gene, CDR1 is LGHDT and CDR2 is YNNKEL (reference sequence). Unmatched junction bases numbered 8, after V lost 7 bases and J lost 4 bases. CDR3 length: 15 amino acids. Here the CDR3 reads CASTTRDRVGNTIYF. The CDR3 DNA reads as TGTGCCAGCACTACCCGGGACAGGGTCGGAAACACCATATATTTT.

The chain recombines TRBV15 with TRBJ1-1, with TRBD1 as a possible D gene (6 bases). Germline CDR1 reads LNHNV; CDR2 reads YYDKDF (reference sequence). The CDR3 consists of 18 residues. Trimming removed 8 bases from V and 1 base from J, with 26 bases in between. CDR3 protein: CATCEWGQVRDGNTEAFF. In nucleotides, the CDR3 is TGTGCCACCTGCGAATGGGGACAAGTCAGGGATGGGAACACTGAAGCTTTCTTT. Full variable domain (missing parts from reference TRBV15 and TRBJ1-1): DAMVIQNPRYQVTQFGKPVTLSCSQTLNHNVMYWYQQKSSQAPKLLFHYYDKDFNNEADTPDNFQSRRPNTSFCFLDIRSPGLGDTAMYLCATCEWGQVRDGNTEAFFGQGTRLTVV.

The chain has TRBV4-2 and TRBJ1-6, with D possibly being TRBD1 (5 bases). The V end was cut by 0 bases, the J end by 7 bases, with 7 bases between. The CDR3 contains 14 residues. Germline V gives CDR1 LGHNA, CDR2 YNFKEQ. In DNA, the CDR3 is TGTGCCAGCAGCCAAGAAGACAGAAATTCACCCCTCCACTTT. It translates to CASSQEDRNSPLHF.

The gene calls are TRBV7-2 and TRBJ2-5, with D hard to call. Between the trimmed V and J ends, which lost 6 bases and 5 bases, there was a span of 10 bases. The germline gives CDR1 SGHTA, CDR2 FQGNSA. This CDR3 has 12 amino acids. CDR3 in amino acids: CASSLSFETQYF. The CDR3 coding sequence is TGTGCCAGCAGTCTCAGTTTCGAGACCCAGTACTTC.

V and J are TRBV4-1 and TRBJ1-3, with D perhaps TRBD1 (5 bases). The CDR3 consists of 15 residues. Germline-derived CDR1 and CDR2 are MGHRA and YSYEKL. Trimming took off 1 base at V and 4 bases at J, with 11 bases between the two ends. The CDR3 sequence: CASSQAGMSGNTIYF. As DNA, the CDR3 is TGCGCCAGCAGCCAAGCAGGGATGTCGGGAAACACCATATATTTT.

The chain employs TRBV5-1 and TRBJ2-1, with D perhaps assigned TRBD1 or TRBD2 (5 bases each). Germline assignment: CDR1 SGHRS and CDR2 YFSETQ. Trimming cost V 6 bases and J 4 bases, with 14 bases left between them. The CDR3 runs 14 residues. CDR3 in DNA: TGCGCCAGCATGGATGAGGGACGGTACAATGAGCAGTTCTTC. Amino acid sequence: CASMDEGRYNEQFF.

DNA for the CDR3: TGTGCCAGCAGCTACCGGGACCTCCGGCAGTACTTC. Amino acids: CASSYRDLRQYF. V and J are TRBV12-3 or TRBV12-4 and TRBJ2-7, with D possibly being TRBD1 or TRBD2 (5 bases each). This CDR3 is built from 12 residues. V was clipped by 6 bases and J by 9 bases, with 15 bases between them.

The rearrangement uses TRBV6-5 and TRBJ2-1; 10 bases are shared with TRBD1. The CDR3 runs to 14 residues. Losses at the gene ends were 10 bases for V and 9 bases for J; bases not matched to a gene: 12. Looked up from germline, CDR1 is MNHEY and CDR2 is SVGAGI. CDR3 sequence (DNA): TGTGCCACCACCGGGACAGGGGTTCATGCTGAGCAGTTCTTC. This translates into CATTGTGVHAEQFF.

This clone was seen a few times. One end of the junction is discordant with germline, which a read error may explain. The chain is built from TRBV5-4 and TRBJ1-2, with D maybe TRBD1 (6 bases). Germline CDR1 and CDR2: SGHNT and YYREEE (reference sequence). CDR3 size: 12 residues. CDR3 loop: CASSLRGQRLSF. CDR3 bases: TGTGCCAGCAGCTTGCGCGGACAGCGACTTTCCTTC.

This chain joins TRBV18 and TRBJ2-1; 8 bases match TRBD2. CDR3 length: 16 residues. CDR1 and CDR2 from the germline V gene are KGHSH and LQKENI. V lost 3 bases to trimming and J lost 7 bases; unmatched junction nucleotides: 11. Here the CDR3 reads CASSPVGSGGPNEQFF. In nucleotides, the CDR3 is TGTGCCAGCTCACCGGTGGGCTCGGGGGGGCCAAATGAGCAGTTCTTC.

The rearrangement links TRBV19 to TRBJ1-5; D is ambiguous. The germline V gene has CDR1 LNHDA and CDR2 SQIVND (reference sequence). Trimming cost V 3 bases and J 0 bases, with 6 bases left between them. This CDR3 contains 14 residues. CDR3 loop: CASSIDHSNQPQHF. CDR3 DNA: TGTGCCAGTAGTATCGACCATAGCAATCAGCCCCAGCATTTT.

The chain recombines TRBV27 with TRBJ2-1; the D call may be TRBD1 or TRBD2 (6 bases each). The CDR3 runs 15 residues. CDR1 and CDR2 from the germline V gene are MNHEY and SMNVEV (reference sequence). Trimming removed 5 bases from V and 8 bases from J, with 19 bases in between. DNA for the CDR3: TGTGCCAGCAGTCCCCGAGGGGGGCGGGCGGATGAGCAGTTCTTC. This sequence encodes CASSPRGGRADEQFF.

This clone was observed once. The CDR3 DNA sequence: TGCAGCGTTGAGTGGGAATCCTATGGCTACACCTTC. Translating it yields CSVEWESYGYTF. The rearrangement joins TRBV29-1 to TRBJ1-2; D is ambiguous. V shed 3 bases and J shed 4 bases, with 9 bases lying between them. In germline, CDR1 is SQVTM, CDR2 ANQGSEA. This CDR3 is 12 amino acids long. Based on the CDR3 plus reference TRBV29-1 and TRBJ1-2, the full variable domain is SAVISQKPSRDICQRGTSLTIQCQVDSQVTMMFWYRQQPGQSLTLIATANQGSEATYESGFVIDKFPISRPNLTFSTLTVSNMSPEDSSIYLCSVEWESYGYTFGSGTRLTVV.

This chain connects TRBV5-4 to TRBJ2-7, with 12 bases matching TRBD2. Per germline, CDR1 SGHNT and CDR2 YYREEE (reference sequence). This CDR3 is 16 amino acids long. V lost 3 bases, J lost 2 bases, and 6 bases stayed unmatched. CDR3 coding DNA: TGTGCCAGCAGCTCTGGACTAGCGGGGACCACCTACGAGCAGTACTTC. Amino acid sequence: CASSSGLAGTTYEQYF.

There are a few counts of this clone. This chain connects TRBV9 to TRBJ1-1; D perhaps matches TRBD1 (5 bases). Germline-derived CDR1 and CDR2 are SGDLS and YYNGEE. Trimming left V 3 bases short and J 4 bases short, with 16 bases between. CDR3 length: 15 amino acids. As DNA, the CDR3 is TGTGCCAGCAGCGCACACCGGGACGGGACCACTGAAGCTTTCTTT. Translating it yields CASSAHRDGTTEAFF.

The chain links TRBV3-1 (or the pseudogene TRBV3-2) to TRBJ1-3; no clear D. The CDR3 contains 17 residues. From germline, CDR1 is LGHDT and CDR2 YNNKEL (reference sequence). V lost 1 base and J lost 0, with 13 bases in between. The CDR3 sequence: CASSQVIRQISGNTIYF. The CDR3 DNA is TGTGCCAGCAGCCAAGTTATTCGGCAAATCTCTGGAAACACCATATATTTT.

The chain employs TRBV6-9 and TRBJ2-7; a weak D match, TRBD2 (7 bases). The CDR3 covers 12 residues. Trimming stripped 2 bases from V and 11 bases from J, with 13 bases between. Germline CDR1 is MNHGY and CDR2 is SVAAGI. The DNA for the CDR3 is TGTGCCAGCAGTTATACGGGGGGCGCGGAGTACTTC. This translates into CASSYTGGAEYF.

This chain connects TRBV5-1 to TRBJ2-2, with 7 bases identical to TRBD1. The germline V gene encodes CDR1 SGHRS and CDR2 YFSETQ. V lost 4 bases and J lost 3; bases outside the gene matches: 9. The CDR3 contains 16 residues. The CDR3, as DNA: TGCGCCAGCAGCCCGGGGCTGACAGGGCACACCGGGGAGCTGTTTTTT. Protein product: CASSPGLTGHTGELFF.

The chain combines TRBV7-9 with TRBJ2-7, with TRBD1 matching over 7 bases. V dropped 5 bases and J dropped 6; count of bases not matched to a gene: 7. Germline lookup yields CDR1 SEHNR and CDR2 FQNEAQ (reference sequence). This CDR3 has 13 residues. The CDR3 coding sequence is TGTGCCAGCAGCCCTGACAGGGTCGGCGAGCAGTACTTC. Its translation: CASSPDRVGEQYF.

The chain uses TRBV5-4 and TRBJ2-1; 7 bases are a match to TRBD1. Germline V gives CDR1 SGHNT, CDR2 YYREEE (reference sequence). The CDR3 runs to 14 residues. V shed 2 bases and J 2 bases; nucleotides not matched to a gene: 1. The CDR3 sequence: CASSFGTAYNEQFF. The CDR3 bases are TGTGCCAGCAGCTTTGGGACAGCCTACAATGAGCAGTTCTTC.

V is TRBV7-3 and J is TRBJ2-1, with TRBD2 identical over 14 bases. Trimming at V came to 2 bases and at J to 9 bases, leaving 0 bases not matched to a gene. This CDR3 is 14 amino acids long. CDR1 and CDR2 (germline): SGHTA, FQGTGA. The CDR3 nucleotides read TGTGCCAGCAGCTTAGGACTAGCGGGAGGTGAGCAGTTCTTC. Residues: CASSLGLAGGEQFF.

The gene calls are TRBV27 and TRBJ2-1, with D possibly TRBD2 on 6 matching bases. The CDR3 sequence is 13 residues long. Germline values: CDR1 MNHEY, CDR2 SMNVEV (reference sequence). V was trimmed by 8 bases and J by 4 bases, leaving 12 bases between them. CDR3 DNA: TGTGCCAGCTCTCCGGCGGGGTACAATGAGCAGTTCTTC. This encodes CASSPAGYNEQFF.